Presented here are 22 T cell receptor beta chains from one specimen sequenced in a study of blood T cell repertoires in COVID-19. The method was immunoSEQ multiplex PCR; TCRdb's version includes in-frame clones alone and lacks a portion of them. The table has tens of thousands of clones, roughly 84% seen once; the top ten hold over 9%. Sequenced input: peripheral blood. The receptors stem from an older man with acute or convalescent COVID-19.

The chain recombines TRBV5-6 with TRBJ1-6, with TRBD1 matching over 8 bases. V was clipped by 4 bases and J by 9 bases; unmatched bases: 15. This CDR3 contains 17 residues. CDR1 and CDR2 from the germline V gene are SGHDT and YYEEEE. The CDR3 DNA follows: TGTGCCAGCAGCACGGAAACCAGGACAGGGCGTAGTTCACCCCTCCACTTT. It codes for CASSTETRTGRSSPLHF.

The CDR3 DNA is TGTGCCAGCAGCCCGTCGGGGCGGGGGAGAACTCAGCCCCAGCATTTT. Encoded protein: CASSPSGRGRTQPQHF. The genes are TRBV11-2 and TRBJ1-5; D perhaps matches TRBD1 (5 bases). Germline CDR1 reads SGHAT; CDR2 reads FQNNGV. This CDR3 contains 16 residues. Deletions cut 5 bases from V and 6 bases from J, with 20 bases between.

The gene calls are TRBV6-5 and TRBJ2-7, with TRBD2 matching 9 bases. After removal of 7 bases from V and 5 bases from J, the junction contained 6 bases not matched to a gene. This CDR3 is built from 13 residues. Germline CDR1 reads MNHEY; CDR2 reads SVGAGI. CDR3: CASTPRLADEQYF. CDR3 coding DNA: TGTGCCAGCACCCCTCGACTAGCGGACGAGCAGTACTTC.

CDR3 sequence (DNA): TGTGCCAGCAGCTTAGATACAGGGAACACTGAAGCTTTCTTT. It translates to CASSLDTGNTEAFF. V usage is TRBV13 and J usage is TRBJ1-1, with D maybe TRBD1 (5 bases). The germline V gene has CDR1 PRHDT and CDR2 FYEKMQ (reference sequence). The V gene lost 1 base and the J gene lost 1 base, with 7 bases spanning the gap. The CDR3 contains 14 residues. Filled out from reference TRBV13 and TRBJ1-1, the complete variable domain reads AAGVIQSPRHLIKEKRETATLKCYPIPRHDTVYWYQQGPGQDPQFLISFYEKMQSDKGSIPDRFSAQQFSDYHSELNMSSLELGDSALYFCASSLDTGNTEAFFGQGTRLTVV.

The rearrangement links TRBV24-1 to TRBJ2-5, with a tentative D call TRBD2 (5 bases). From germline, CDR1 is KGHDR and CDR2 SFDVKD. The CDR3 contains 14 residues. Trimming pared 4 bases from V and 1 base from J, leaving 9 bases between. CDR3 DNA sequence: TGTGCCACCAGTGACGGAGGTCTCCAAGAGACCCAGTACTTC. Amino acid sequence: CATSDGGLQETQYF.

This sequence joins TRBV5-1 and TRBJ1-1, with 7 bases identical to TRBD1. The CDR3 has 14 residues. CDR1 SGHRS and CDR2 YFSETQ come from the germline V gene. Losses at the gene ends were 4 bases for V and 8 bases for J; bases not matched to a gene: 11. CDR3 coding DNA: TGCGCCAGCAGCATGCCGGGACAGCCACTCGAAGCTTTCTTT. As protein: CASSMPGQPLEAFF.

This rearrangement joins TRBV6-6 to TRBJ2-6, with 11 positions matching TRBD2. The V gene end was trimmed by 5 bases and the J gene end by 0 bases; junction bases not matched to a gene: 3. Germline values: CDR1 MNHNY, CDR2 SVGAGI (reference sequence). This CDR3 is built from 17 residues. Written as DNA, the CDR3 is TGTGCCAGCAGTCGACTAGCGGGGTTCTCTGGGGCCAACGTCCTGACTTTC. It encodes CASSRLAGFSGANVLTF.

V and J are TRBV5-6 and TRBJ2-1; possibly TRBD2 for D (6 bases). Trimming shortened V by 6 bases and J by 1 base, and 11 bases separated the two germline ends. CDR1 SGHDT and CDR2 YYEEEE come from the germline V gene. CDR3 length equals 14 residues. The CDR3 bases are TGTGCCAGCAATAGGAGGGGTTCCTACAATGAGCAGTTCTTC. This encodes CASNRRGSYNEQFF.

The J gene is TRBJ1-3, the V gene TRBV5-1; TRBD1 matches 7 bases. The J segment lost 0 bases and the V segment lost 4 bases, leaving 7 bases of the junction unmatched. The CDR3 extends over 16 amino acids. CDR1 and CDR2 (germline): SGHRS, YFSETQ. The CDR3 loop is CASSRQGESSGNTIYF. The CDR3, as DNA: TGCGCCAGCAGCCGACAGGGAGAATCCTCTGGAAACACCATATATTTT.

V usage is TRBV3-1 (or the pseudogene TRBV3-2) and J usage is TRBJ1-1; D possibly corresponds to TRBD1 (6 bases). Looked up from germline, CDR1 is LGHDT and CDR2 is YNNKEL (reference sequence). This CDR3 has 14 residues. Trimming pared 5 bases from V and 1 base from J, leaving 11 bases between. The CDR3 is CASSAGQSNTEAFF. The CDR3 nucleotides are TGTGCCAGCAGCGCCGGACAGTCGAACACTGAAGCTTTCTTT.

The rearrangement links TRBV6-6 to TRBJ1-5, with D maybe TRBD1 (6 bases). V lost 5 bases, J lost 6 bases, and 14 bases lay in between. Germline CDR1 MNHNY, CDR2 SVGAGI (reference sequence). This CDR3 has 14 residues. The chain's CDR3 is CASSARGAGQPQHF. CDR3 sequence (DNA): TGTGCCAGCAGTGCGCGGGGGGCGGGTCAGCCCCAGCATTTT.

The chain couples TRBV7-2 to TRBJ2-1, with TRBD1 matching over 7 bases. This CDR3 spans 13 amino acids. Germline trimming cut 4 bases from V and 7 bases from J; bases unmatched to any gene: 4. Germline loops: CDR1 SGHTA, CDR2 FQGNSA. CDR3 protein: CASSSGTANEQFF. In nucleotides, the CDR3 is TGTGCCAGCAGCTCCGGGACAGCTAATGAGCAGTTCTTC.

The chain recombines TRBV19 with TRBJ2-2, with D maybe TRBD2 (7 bases). Germline CDR1 is LNHDA and CDR2 is SQIVND (reference sequence). This CDR3 spans 16 amino acids. The V gene lost 3 bases and the J gene lost 7 bases, with 18 bases spanning the gap. The CDR3 DNA follows: TGTGCCAGTAGTATCTGGGGGGGCAGTTACGACGGGGAGCTGTTTTTT. Translation: CASSIWGGSYDGELFF.

CDR3 region: CASFLGGTKNIQYF. CDR3 bases: TGTGCCAGCTTCCTGGGGGGGACCAAAAACATTCAGTACTTC. The chain joins TRBV6-5 to TRBJ2-4, with TRBD2 identical over 7 bases. Germline-derived CDR1 and CDR2 are MNHEY and SVGAGI. J gave up 2 bases and V 8 bases, and 6 bases lay outside the gene matches. This CDR3 spans 14 amino acids.

Only one count was recorded for this clone. In DNA, the CDR3 is TGCGCCAGCAGCTTGGGTGCTACGGGACTTACCACTGAAGCTTTCTTT. This gives the protein CASSLGATGLTTEAFF. The chain uses TRBV5-1 and TRBJ1-1; weak D call: TRBD1 (5 bases). Per germline, CDR1 SGHRS and CDR2 YFSETQ. V lost 0 bases and J 4 bases, leaving 16 bases between the germline ends. The CDR3 is made up of 16 amino acids.

The gene calls are TRBV28 and TRBJ2-1; D may be TRBD1 (5 bases). V was shortened by 6 bases and J by 15 bases, with 18 bases between the two germline ends. CDR3 size: 12 residues. Germline loops: CDR1 MDHEN, CDR2 SYDVKM. The CDR3 bases are TGTGCCAGCAGCTCCTCCCGGTTCCAGGGGTTCTTC. Translating it yields CASSSSRFQGFF.

This clone was seen just once. The chain joins TRBV18 to TRBJ2-7; D is perhaps TRBD2 (5 bases). Germline lookup yields CDR1 KGHSH and CDR2 LQKENI. The CDR3 runs to 14 residues. Trimming left V 5 bases short and J 0 bases short, with 11 bases between. The CDR3 reads CASSTTGISYEQYF. The CDR3 region has the DNA TGTGCCAGCTCAACGACCGGGATCTCCTACGAGCAGTACTTC.

The J gene is TRBJ2-5, the V gene TRBV6-4, with no clear D. This CDR3 has 14 amino acids. Trimming stripped 0 bases from V and 5 bases from J, with 10 bases between. The V gene's germline CDR1 is MRHNA and CDR2 SNTAGT. The CDR3 coding sequence is TGTGCCAGCAGTGACTCGTTACAGTTTGAGACCCAGTACTTC. Translation: CASSDSLQFETQYF.

V and J are TRBV6-4 and TRBJ2-3, with 7 bases aligning to TRBD2. The length of the CDR3 is 15 residues. V was clipped by 0 bases and J by 2 bases; unmatched bases: 2. CDR1 is MRHNA, CDR2 SNTAGT, per germline. The CDR3 spells CASSDSAGVTDTQYF. Here the CDR3 DNA reads TGTGCCAGCAGTGACTCTGCGGGGGTCACAGATACGCAGTATTTT.

The gene calls are TRBV11-2 and TRBJ1-3, with D possibly being TRBD1 (5 bases). CDR3 size: 16 residues. V gave up 1 base and J gave up 2 bases, with 12 bases separating them. Germline assignment: CDR1 SGHAT and CDR2 FQNNGV. Here the CDR3 DNA reads TGTGCCAGCAGCTTAGTAGCGGGGACCCCTGGAAACACCATATATTTT. Protein product: CASSLVAGTPGNTIYF.

This sequence joins TRBV7-2 and TRBJ1-1; D not resolved. Trimming pared 5 bases from V and 1 base from J, leaving 8 bases between. The germline V gene encodes CDR1 SGHTA and CDR2 FQGNSA. CDR3 length equals 13 residues. CDR3 in amino acids: CASSRSENTEAFF. CDR3 in DNA: TGTGCCAGCAGCCGTTCAGAGAACACTGAAGCTTTCTTT.

This clone appeared a few times. The rearrangement links TRBV18 to TRBJ2-2, with 12 bases lining up with TRBD2. Germline V gene data show CDR1 as KGHSH and CDR2 as LQKENI. V dropped 3 bases and J dropped 4; count of bases not matched to a gene: 3. This CDR3 spans 16 amino acids. Here the CDR3 reads CASSPGLAGITGELFF. The CDR3 DNA reads as TGTGCCAGCTCACCCGGACTAGCGGGGATCACCGGGGAGCTGTTTTTT. Based on the CDR3 plus reference TRBV18 and TRBJ2-2, the full variable domain is NAGVMQNPRHLVRRRGQEARLRCSPMKGHSHVYWYRQLPEEGLKFMVYLQKENIIDESGMPKERFSAEFPKEGPSILRIQQVVRGDSAAYFCASSPGLAGITGELFFGEGSRLTVL.